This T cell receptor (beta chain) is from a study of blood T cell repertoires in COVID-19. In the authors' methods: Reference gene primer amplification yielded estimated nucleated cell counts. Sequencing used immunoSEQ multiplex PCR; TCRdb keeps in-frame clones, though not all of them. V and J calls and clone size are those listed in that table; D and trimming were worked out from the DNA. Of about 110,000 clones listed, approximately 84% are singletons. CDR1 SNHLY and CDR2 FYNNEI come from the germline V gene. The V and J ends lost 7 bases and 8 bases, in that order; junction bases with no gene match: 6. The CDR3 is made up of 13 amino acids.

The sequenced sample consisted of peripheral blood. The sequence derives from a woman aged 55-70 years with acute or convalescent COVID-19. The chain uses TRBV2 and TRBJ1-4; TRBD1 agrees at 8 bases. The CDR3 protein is CASKGTGGEKLFF. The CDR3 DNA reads TGTGCCAGCAAAGGGACAGGAGGGGAAAAACTGTTTTTT.